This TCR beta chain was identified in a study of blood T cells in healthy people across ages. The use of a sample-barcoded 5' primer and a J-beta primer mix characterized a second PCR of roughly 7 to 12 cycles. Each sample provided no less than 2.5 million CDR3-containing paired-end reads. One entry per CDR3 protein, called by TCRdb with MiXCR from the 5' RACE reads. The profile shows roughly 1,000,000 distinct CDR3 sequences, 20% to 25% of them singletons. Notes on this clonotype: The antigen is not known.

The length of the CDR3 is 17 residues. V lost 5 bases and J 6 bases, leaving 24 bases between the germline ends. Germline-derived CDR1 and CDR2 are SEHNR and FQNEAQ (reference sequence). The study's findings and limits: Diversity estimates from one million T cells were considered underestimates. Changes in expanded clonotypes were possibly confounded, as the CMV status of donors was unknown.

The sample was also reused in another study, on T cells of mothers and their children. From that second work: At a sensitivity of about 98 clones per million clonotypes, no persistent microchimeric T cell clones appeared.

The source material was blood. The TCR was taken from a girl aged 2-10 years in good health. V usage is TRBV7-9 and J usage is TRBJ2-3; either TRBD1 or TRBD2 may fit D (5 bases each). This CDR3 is CASSPPPDTPSSDTQYF. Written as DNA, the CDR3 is TGTGCCAGCAGCCCTCCTCCGGACACTCCTAGCTCGGATACGCAGTATTTT.